Each of the 16 T cell receptor beta chains below was sequenced from the same sample in a study of cytomegalovirus exposure and HLA in healthy donors. PCR was performed using 60 Vbeta and 13 Jbeta primers. The protocol was immunoSEQ multiplex PCR, while the TCRdb copy is restricted to in-frame clones and leaves out a portion. In all, the sample yields around 75,000 clones. The sequencing input was PBMCs. These receptors all stem from a woman aged 60-75 years in good health and CMV-seronegative.

V gene TRBV27 combines with J gene TRBJ1-6; 7 bases fit TRBD1. Germline CDR1 and CDR2: MNHEY and SMNVEV (reference sequence). The V and J ends lost 6 bases and 3 bases, in that order; junction bases with no gene match: 8. CDR3 length: 16 amino acids. CDR3 amino acids: CASSISGGNYNSPLHF. The CDR3 bases are TGTGCCAGCAGCATATCAGGGGGAAACTATAATTCACCCCTCCACTTT.

The rearrangement links TRBV19 to TRBJ1-2; 9 nucleotides align to TRBD1. The CDR3 covers 16 residues. V was clipped by 4 bases and J by 8 bases; unmatched bases: 14. Germline values: CDR1 LNHDA, CDR2 SQIVND (reference sequence). CDR3 amino acids: CASSREGDRVNKGYTF. CDR3 nucleotides: TGTGCCAGTAGTAGGGAGGGGGACAGGGTGAACAAGGGCTACACCTTC. Full variable domain (missing parts from reference TRBV19 and TRBJ1-2): DGGITQSPKYLFRKEGQNVTLSCEQNLNHDAMYWYRQDPGQGLRLIYYSQIVNDFQKGDIAEGYSVSREKKESFPLTVTSAQKNPTAFYLCASSREGDRVNKGYTFGSGTRLTVV.

About this clone: The sample holds other DNA sequences that translate to the same CDR3. The chain is built from TRBV28 and TRBJ1-5; TRBD1 aligns across 7 bases. With 0 bases clipped from V and 6 bases from J, the junction kept 5 bases outside the gene matches. The CDR3 is 15 residues long. CDR1 is MDHEN and CDR2 is SYDVKM in the germline V gene. The CDR3 DNA follows: TGTGCCAGCAGTTTATGGGGACAGCAAGGTCAGCCCCAGCATTTT. Protein product: CASSLWGQQGQPQHF.

The chain employs TRBV14 and TRBJ2-7; TRBD2 is a possible D gene (5 bases). CDR3 length: 12 amino acids. Looked up from germline, CDR1 is SGHDN and CDR2 is FVKESK. V lost 3 bases, J lost 10 bases, and 13 bases lay in between. In nucleotides, the CDR3 is TGTGCCAGCAGCCAGACCGTGACGGGACAGTACTTC. Translating it yields CASSQTVTGQYF.

This sequence joins TRBV5-1 and TRBJ1-1; possible D gene TRBD1, 6 bases. V lost 5 bases to trimming and J lost 4 bases, with 15 bases between them. CDR1 SGHRS and CDR2 YFSETQ come from the germline V gene. The CDR3 has 14 residues. The CDR3 region is CASRGGGAGTEAFF. CDR3 DNA sequence: TGCGCCAGCAGAGGTGGGGGCGCGGGCACTGAAGCTTTCTTT.

The chain has TRBV6-5 and TRBJ2-6; TRBD2 is a possible D gene (6 bases). The CDR3 runs to 15 residues. Germline lookup yields CDR1 MNHEY and CDR2 SVGAGI. Deletions cut 2 bases from V and 1 base from J, with 6 bases between. The CDR3 here is CASSYRGSGANVLTF. Here the CDR3 DNA reads TGTGCCAGCAGTTACCGGGGGTCTGGGGCCAACGTCCTGACTTTC.

Comments on this clone: At one of its ends the junction is not consistent with the germline gene, which may arise from a read error. The J gene is TRBJ2-5, the V gene TRBV7-3; no definite D call. The J call may be wrong; the DNA end is better matched by TRBJ2-7. CDR1 is SGHTA, CDR2 FQGTGA, per germline. The CDR3 consists of 14 residues. The CDR3 coding sequence is TGTGCCGGCAGCTTAGGTTACAGTTCCTACGAGCAGTACTTC. It codes for CAGSLGYSSYEQYF.

This sequence joins TRBV7-8 and TRBJ2-7; 9 nucleotides agree with TRBD1. The length of the CDR3 is 14 residues. With V trimmed by 5 bases and J by 3 bases, 5 bases remained unmatched. The germline CDR1 and CDR2 sequences are SGHVS and FQNEAQ. The DNA for the CDR3 is TGTGCCAGCAGCCCCCCGGACAGGGGCTACGAGCAGTACTTC. Its translation: CASSPPDRGYEQYF.

This chain joins TRBV27 and TRBJ2-7; 7 bases are a match to TRBD1. V shed 5 bases, J shed 4 bases, and the junction held 8 bases outside the gene matches. This CDR3 is 14 amino acids long. Germline V gene data show CDR1 as MNHEY and CDR2 as SMNVEV (reference sequence). The CDR3 bases are TGTGCCAGCAGTCTGACAGGGTTGGAATACGAGCAGTACTTC. As protein: CASSLTGLEYEQYF.

The chain uses TRBV19 and TRBJ1-2; weak D call: TRBD1 (6 bases). This CDR3 spans 16 amino acids. Trimming stripped 1 base from V and 1 base from J, with 13 bases between. CDR1 and CDR2 (germline): LNHDA, SQIVND (reference sequence). CDR3 sequence reads: CASSIADIRGNYGYTF. CDR3 DNA sequence: TGTGCCAGTAGTATAGCTGATATCAGGGGTAACTATGGCTACACCTTC. Based on the CDR3 plus reference TRBV19 and TRBJ1-2, the full variable domain is DGGITQSPKYLFRKEGQNVTLSCEQNLNHDAMYWYRQDPGQGLRLIYYSQIVNDFQKGDIAEGYSVSREKKESFPLTVTSAQKNPTAFYLCASSIADIRGNYGYTFGSGTRLTVV.

This chain joins TRBV19 and TRBJ2-1; a weak D match, TRBD2 (7 bases). CDR3 length equals 16 residues. From germline, CDR1 is LNHDA and CDR2 SQIVND (reference sequence). V was trimmed by 8 bases and J by 5 bases, leaving 22 bases between them. The CDR3 region is CASASRGAGSHNEQFF. The CDR3 nucleotides are TGTGCCAGTGCTTCCCGGGGGGCTGGTTCCCACAATGAGCAGTTCTTC.

The rearrangement links TRBV7-9 to TRBJ1-6, with D unresolved. The germline CDR1 and CDR2 sequences are SEHNR and FQNEAQ (reference sequence). Trimming removed 5 bases at V and 6 bases at J, with 11 bases between. CDR3 size: 14 residues. The CDR3 nucleotides are TGTGCCAGCAGCCCTGGGGAGTTTAATTCACCCCTCCACTTT. Amino acids: CASSPGEFNSPLHF.

V is TRBV19 and J is TRBJ1-2, with D perhaps TRBD1 (6 bases). CDR3 length equals 15 residues. V was clipped by 0 bases and J by 6 bases, with 14 bases between them. CDR1 is LNHDA, CDR2 SQIVND, per germline (reference sequence). CDR3 nucleotide sequence: TGTGCCAGTAGTATAGATCTTGCAGGGGCGGATGGCTACACCTTC. Translated, it gives CASSIDLAGADGYTF.

The chain links TRBV7-8 to TRBJ1-1; TRBD1 might be the D (5 bases). Germline V lookup: CDR1 SGHVS, CDR2 FQNEAQ. Trimming took off 0 bases at V and 4 bases at J, with 18 bases between the two ends. CDR3 length: 17 residues. In nucleotides, the CDR3 is TGTGCCAGCAGCTTAGCGAGTGGGAGGGGAGAGGGCACTGAAGCTTTCTTT. Encoded protein: CASSLASGRGEGTEAFF.

The chain has TRBV4-2 and TRBJ2-1, with 7 nucleotides matching TRBD2. The germline gives CDR1 LGHNA, CDR2 YNFKEQ. V was pared by 0 bases and J by 4 bases, with 12 bases of the junction left unmatched. The CDR3 length is 18 residues. CDR3: CASSQEGGPAGLYNEQFF. DNA for the CDR3: TGTGCCAGCAGCCAAGAAGGTGGGCCAGCGGGATTGTACAATGAGCAGTTCTTC.

V is TRBV18 and J is TRBJ1-2; maybe TRBD1 (5 bases). V lost 2 bases to trimming and J lost 5 bases, with 6 bases between them. Germline CDR1 KGHSH, CDR2 LQKENI. The CDR3 length is 12 residues. The CDR3 protein is CASSPKGYGYTF. The CDR3 coding sequence is TGTGCCAGCTCACCAAAGGGGTATGGCTACACCTTC.